Each of the 13 T cell receptor beta chains below was sequenced from the same sample in a study of cytomegalovirus exposure and HLA in healthy donors. PCR primers comprised 60 Vbeta and 13 Jbeta primers. Data came from immunoSEQ multiplex PCR; TCRdb stores just in-frame clones and leaves some out. The sample carries about 170,000 clones, under 85% recorded once. Material: PBMCs. The receptors were gathered from a woman aged 18-35 years in good health and CMV-seropositive.

The genes are TRBV5-1 and TRBJ1-1; tentatively, D is TRBD1 (6 bases). CDR3 length equals 15 residues. V was pared by 0 bases and J by 4 bases, with 13 bases between. The V gene's germline CDR1 is SGHRS and CDR2 YFSETQ. CDR3 sequence: CASSLEAGASTEAFF. The CDR3 DNA reads TGCGCCAGCAGCTTGGAGGCGGGGGCGAGCACTGAAGCTTTCTTT.

The table lists this clone with a count of one. The chain employs TRBV30 and TRBJ1-6, with TRBD1 identical over 10 bases. The CDR3 spans 14 residues. The V gene's germline CDR1 is GTSNPN and CDR2 SVGIG (reference sequence). Trimming took 4 bases from V and 7 from J; bases not matched to a gene: 4. The CDR3: CAWTPDRGNSPLHF. The CDR3 DNA is TGTGCCTGGACTCCGGACAGGGGGAATTCACCCCTCCACTTT.

V and J are TRBV12-5 and TRBJ1-1; 8 bases align to TRBD1. This CDR3 is 14 amino acids long. In germline, CDR1 is LGHNT, CDR2 FRNRAP. The trim removed 4 bases at V and 8 bases at J, leaving 9 bases unmatched. The CDR3 DNA follows: TGTGCTAGTGGTTCTTGGACAGGGTCAGGGGAAGCTTTCTTT. Translating gives CASGSWTGSGEAFF.

The chain is built from TRBV4-2 and TRBJ1-2; 9 bases map to TRBD1. The CDR3 loop spans 14 amino acids. Trimming cost V 1 base and J 3 bases; bases outside gene matches: 0. Per germline, CDR1 LGHNA and CDR2 YNFKEQ. The CDR3 loop is CASSQGTGDYGYTF. In DNA form, the CDR3 reads TGTGCCAGCAGCCAAGGGACAGGGGACTATGGCTACACCTTC.

In this sample, this clone turned up a few times. V gene TRBV7-9 combines with J gene TRBJ1-5, with unresolved D. The V gene lost 5 bases and the J gene lost 5 bases, with 19 bases spanning the gap. From germline, CDR1 is SEHNR and CDR2 FQNEAQ (reference sequence). The CDR3 length is 16 residues. The chain's CDR3 is CASSPRGGSSDQPQHF. DNA of the CDR3: TGTGCCAGCAGCCCACGTGGAGGTTCAAGTGATCAGCCCCAGCATTTT.

The chain recombines TRBV30 with TRBJ1-1; D is possibly TRBD1 (6 bases). Trimming cost V 7 bases and J 6 bases, with 21 bases left between them. The germline CDR1 and CDR2 sequences are GTSNPN and SVGIG (reference sequence). This CDR3 has 14 amino acids. The CDR3 DNA follows: TGTGCCTTCTTGGGGGGGGCGATTTTTGCTGAAGCTTTCTTT. Translating gives CAFLGGAIFAEAFF.

The chain uses TRBV7-9 and TRBJ1-2; TRBD1 matches 11 bases. Germline trimming cut 3 bases from V and 5 bases from J; bases unmatched to any gene: 5. From germline, CDR1 is SEHNR and CDR2 FQNEAQ (reference sequence). The length of the CDR3 is 15 residues. Here the CDR3 DNA reads TGTGCCAGCAGCTTTGGGACAGGGGGGGAGTATGGCTACACCTTC. Its protein is CASSFGTGGEYGYTF. The full variable domain, completed using reference TRBV7-9 and TRBJ1-2, is DTGVSQNPRHKITKRGQNVTFRCDPISEHNRLYWYRQTLGQGPEFLTYFQNEAQLEKSRLLSDRFSAERPKGSFSTLEIQRTEQGDSAMYLCASSFGTGGEYGYTFGSGTRLTVV.

This chain uses TRBV6-1 with TRBJ1-6; the match to TRBD1 covers 9 bases. Germline CDR1 is MNHNS and CDR2 is SASEGT. Germline trimming cut 11 bases from V and 7 bases from J; bases unmatched to any gene: 6. The CDR3 totals 13 residues. The DNA for the CDR3 is TGTGCCGGTCGGGACAGGGAAAATTCACCCCTCCACTTT. Translation: CAGRDRENSPLHF.

A few counts support this clone. Other DNA sequences of this sample code for an identical CDR3. The V and J genes are TRBV6-5 and TRBJ1-1; D is perhaps TRBD1 (6 bases). Per the germline V gene, CDR1 is MNHEY and CDR2 is SVGAGI. V dropped 3 bases and J dropped 2 bases, with 10 bases sitting between them. The CDR3 covers 14 residues. Here the CDR3 reads CASSYSGVNTEAFF. In DNA, the CDR3 is TGTGCCAGCAGTTATTCAGGGGTAAACACTGAAGCTTTCTTT.

The rearrangement joins TRBV7-9 to TRBJ1-1, with 8 bases that match TRBD1. Germline CDR1 reads SEHNR; CDR2 reads FQNEAQ (reference sequence). The CDR3 contains 14 residues. V trimming: 2 bases; J trimming: 5 bases; junction bases outside the gene matches: 4. DNA for the CDR3: TGTGCCAGCAGCTTACAGGGGGCGGGAACTGAAGCTTTCTTT. It encodes CASSLQGAGTEAFF.

The CDR3 protein is CAWDREINTEAFF. The CDR3 DNA is TGTGCCTGGGACAGGGAGATCAACACTGAAGCTTTCTTT. The chain is built from TRBV30 and TRBJ1-1; 7 positions agree with TRBD1. From germline, CDR1 is GTSNPN and CDR2 SVGIG (reference sequence). V lost 5 bases and J lost 2; bases outside the gene matches: 5. The CDR3 totals 13 residues.

This clone has just one count. The chain has TRBV12-5 and TRBJ1-1; perhaps TRBD1 as D (6 bases). V was pared by 0 bases and J by 5 bases, with 13 bases between. The CDR3 has 15 amino acids. Germline V CDR1 and CDR2: LGHNT, FRNRAP. DNA for the CDR3: TGTGCTAGTGGTTTGGTACTGGGGGCGAGAACTGAAGCTTTCTTT. Protein sequence: CASGLVLGARTEAFF.

This clone has a handful of counts. The chain couples TRBV5-6 to TRBJ2-7, with 8 positions matching TRBD2. This CDR3 has 14 residues. The germline V gene encodes CDR1 SGHDT and CDR2 YYEEEE. V gave up 2 bases and J gave up 2 bases; unmatched junction bases: 3. The CDR3 spells CASSFIGGAYEQYF. CDR3 bases: TGTGCCAGCAGCTTTATCGGGGGGGCCTACGAGCAGTACTTC.